This entry features one TCR beta chain sequence. This record comes from a study of CD4 and CD8 cells across lung adenocarcinoma regions. TCRdb reprocessed the PCR reads with MiXCR, giving one entry per CDR3 protein. This table holds 6,000 to 7,500 distinct CDR3 sequences, 53% found once. The V end was cut by 1 base, the J end by 5 bases, with 11 bases between. CDR1 SGHVS and CDR2 FNYEAQ come from the germline V gene. The CDR3 loop spans 14 amino acids. Samples came from patients with localized non-small cell lung adenocarcinoma. The sequence was obtained from a male donor with lung adenocarcinoma. The CD4 and CD8 labels of this study may be unreliable. The sequenced material came from CD8+ T cells from the center of a lung tumor. The rearrangement links TRBV7-6 to TRBJ2-5; maybe TRBD1 (6 bases). The CDR3 here is CASSLGTGYETQYF. CDR3 sequence (DNA): TGTGCCAGCAGCTTAGGAACAGGGTACGAGACCCAGTACTTC.